This TCR beta chain was recovered during a study of blood T cell repertoires in COVID-19. Looked up from germline, CDR1 is WNHNN and CDR2 is SYGVQD (reference sequence). V lost 3 bases to trimming and J lost 3 bases, with 8 bases between them. This CDR3 is built from 13 residues. Sequenced by immunoSEQ multiplex PCR; TCRdb stores in-frame clones only, minus some. Of 120,000 or so clones in the sample, 70% to 75% were seen once. The J gene is TRBJ1-1, the V gene TRBV10-1; D is uncertain. This clonotype was obtained from a man in his fifties or sixties with acute or convalescent COVID-19. The sequenced material came from peripheral blood. For the CDR3, the DNA is TGCGCCAGCAGTGAAAGGGAGGACACTGAAGCTTTCTTT. It encodes CASSEREDTEAFF.